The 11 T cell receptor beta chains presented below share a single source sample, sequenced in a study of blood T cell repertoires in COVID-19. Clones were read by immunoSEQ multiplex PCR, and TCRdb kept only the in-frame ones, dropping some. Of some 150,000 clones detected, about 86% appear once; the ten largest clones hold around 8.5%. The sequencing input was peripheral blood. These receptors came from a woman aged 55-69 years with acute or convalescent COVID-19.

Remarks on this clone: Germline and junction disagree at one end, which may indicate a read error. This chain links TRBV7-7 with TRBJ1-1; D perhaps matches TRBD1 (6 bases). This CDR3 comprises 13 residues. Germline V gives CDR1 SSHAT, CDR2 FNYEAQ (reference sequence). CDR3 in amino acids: CASSRLTGTEAFF. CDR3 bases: TGTGCTAGCAGCCGACTGACAGGCACTGAAGCTTTCTTT.

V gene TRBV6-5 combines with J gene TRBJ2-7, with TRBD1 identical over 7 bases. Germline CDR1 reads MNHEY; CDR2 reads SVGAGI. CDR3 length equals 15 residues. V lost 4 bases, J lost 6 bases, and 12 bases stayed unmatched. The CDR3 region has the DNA TGTGCCAGCAGTTCCTACAAGGGGGCTTCAGGCGAGCAGTACTTC. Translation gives CASSSYKGASGEQYF.

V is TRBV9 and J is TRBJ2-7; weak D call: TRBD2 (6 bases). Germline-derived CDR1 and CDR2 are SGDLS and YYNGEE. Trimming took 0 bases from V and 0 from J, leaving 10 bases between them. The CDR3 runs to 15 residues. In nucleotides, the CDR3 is TGTGCCAGCAGCGTAGGGGAGACTAGCTCCTACGAGCAGTACTTC. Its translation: CASSVGETSSYEQYF. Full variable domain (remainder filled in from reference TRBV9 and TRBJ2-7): DSGVTQTPKHLITATGQRVTLRCSPRSGDLSVYWYQQSLDQGLQFLIQYYNGEERAKGNILERFSAQQFPDLHSELNLSSLELGDSALYFCASSVGETSSYEQYFGPGTRLTVT.

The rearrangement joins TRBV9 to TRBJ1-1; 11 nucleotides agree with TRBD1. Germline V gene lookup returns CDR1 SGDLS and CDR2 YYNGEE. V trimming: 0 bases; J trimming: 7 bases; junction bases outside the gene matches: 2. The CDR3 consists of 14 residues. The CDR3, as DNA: TGTGCCAGCAGCGTAGGGACAGGGGGCGTTGAAGCTTTCTTT. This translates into CASSVGTGGVEAFF.

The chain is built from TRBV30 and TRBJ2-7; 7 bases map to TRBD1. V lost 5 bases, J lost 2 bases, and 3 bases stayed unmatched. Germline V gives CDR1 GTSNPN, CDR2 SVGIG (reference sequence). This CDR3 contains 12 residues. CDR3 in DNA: TGTGCCTGGGCACAGGGGACCTACGAGCAGTACTTC. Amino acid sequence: CAWAQGTYEQYF.

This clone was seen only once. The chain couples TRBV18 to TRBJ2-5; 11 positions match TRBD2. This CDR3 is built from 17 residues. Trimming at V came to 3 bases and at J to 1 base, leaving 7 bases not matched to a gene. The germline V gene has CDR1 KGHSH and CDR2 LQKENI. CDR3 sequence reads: CASSPRTSGGFQETQYF. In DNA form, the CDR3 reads TGTGCCAGCTCACCCAGAACTAGCGGGGGTTTCCAAGAGACCCAGTACTTC.

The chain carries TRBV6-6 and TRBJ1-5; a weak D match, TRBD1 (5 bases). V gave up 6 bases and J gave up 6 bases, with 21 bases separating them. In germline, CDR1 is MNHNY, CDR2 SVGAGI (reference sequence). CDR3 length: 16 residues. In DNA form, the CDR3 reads TGTGCCAGCAGGCCCACGGCCGGGGGGGGAGGTCAGCCCCAGCATTTT. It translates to CASRPTAGGGGQPQHF.

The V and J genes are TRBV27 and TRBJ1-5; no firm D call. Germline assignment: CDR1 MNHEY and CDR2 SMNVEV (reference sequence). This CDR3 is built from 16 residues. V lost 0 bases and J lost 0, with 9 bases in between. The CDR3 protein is CASSLSHPGSNQPQHF. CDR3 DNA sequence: TGTGCCAGCAGTTTATCCCATCCAGGTAGCAATCAGCCCCAGCATTTT.

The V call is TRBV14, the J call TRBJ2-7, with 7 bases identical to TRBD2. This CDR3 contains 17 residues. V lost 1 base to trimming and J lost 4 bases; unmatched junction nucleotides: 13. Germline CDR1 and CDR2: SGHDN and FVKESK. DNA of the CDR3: TGTGCCAGCAGCCAAGGGGTACTTCGCGGGGGAAGTTACGAGCAGTACTTC. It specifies CASSQGVLRGGSYEQYF.

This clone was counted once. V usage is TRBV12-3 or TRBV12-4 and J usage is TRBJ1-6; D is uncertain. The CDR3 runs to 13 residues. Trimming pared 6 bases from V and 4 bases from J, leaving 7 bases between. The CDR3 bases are TGTGCCAGCAGCGACACTTATAATTCACCCCTCCACTTT. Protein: CASSDTYNSPLHF.

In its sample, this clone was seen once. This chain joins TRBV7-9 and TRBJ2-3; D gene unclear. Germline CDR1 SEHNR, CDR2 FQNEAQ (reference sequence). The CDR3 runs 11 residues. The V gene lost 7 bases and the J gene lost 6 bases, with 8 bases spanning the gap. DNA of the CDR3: TGTGCCAGCACCCCCCGGGATACGCAGTATTTT. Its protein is CASTPRDTQYF.